The entry below gives a single TCR beta chain sequence along with its context. Its antigen is as yet unknown. The sample belongs to a study of cytomegalovirus exposure and HLA in healthy donors. The PCR employed 60 Vbeta primers together with 13 Jbeta primers. The method was immunoSEQ multiplex PCR; TCRdb's version includes in-frame clones alone and lacks a portion of them. The sample has about 170,000 clones, and its top ten clones hold about 0.79%. The germline CDR1 and CDR2 sequences are KGHSH and LQKENI. The CDR3 loop spans 15 amino acids. With V trimmed by 2 bases and J by 2 bases, 6 bases remained unmatched. Points from the study as a whole: A prior analysis recorded that most TCR beta V segments were productive about 87% or about 30% of the time. Later analysis associated a missense DCLRE1C variant with TCR beta V- and J-gene trimming. Researchers reported in a later analysis that common viral pathogens appeared linked to several top clusters.

This chain connects TRBV18 to TRBJ2-7; 7 bases line up with TRBD2. The sample taken for sequencing was PBMCs. The TCR sequence derives from a woman aged 18-29 years in good health and CMV-seropositive. The CDR3 protein is CASSPGSGVPYEQYF. The CDR3, as DNA: TGTGCCAGCTCACCAGGCAGCGGGGTCCCCTACGAGCAGTACTTC. Variable domain in full (rest from reference TRBV18 and TRBJ2-7): NAGVMQNPRHLVRRRGQEARLRCSPMKGHSHVYWYRQLPEEGLKFMVYLQKENIIDESGMPKERFSAEFPKEGPSILRIQQVVRGDSAAYFCASSPGSGVPYEQYFGPGTRLTVT.